This note documents a single TCR beta chain sequence. What antigen it recognizes has not been identified. Per-base qualities were not stored, and no clone one base away is much larger. This record comes from a study of Ad26.COV2.S vaccination and SARS-CoV-2 variants listed by TCRdb under 2021. Turning to the overall study: Vaccine-arm donors came from COV1001, a multicentre, randomized, double-blind, placebo-controlled phase I-IIa trial of Ad26.COV2.S in healthy adults. Ad26.COV2.S was administered intramuscularly at a dose of 5x10^10 or 1x10^11 viral particles, either as one shot or as two shots given 56 days apart. TCRbeta repertoire sequencing was used to assess the specificity and breadth of SARS-CoV-2-reactive T cell receptors after Ad26.COV2.S vaccination. A total of about 30 samples were included in the TCR-sequenced set, comprising around 19 Ad26.COV2.S vaccine recipients, 5 placebo recipients and 8 SARS-CoV-2 convalescent individuals. Trial participants were randomized into five groups of five, in which low-dose or high-dose Ad26.COV2.S was given once or twice, or placebo was given on both occasions. Investigators did not know the trial group allocation while performing experiments and assessing outcomes.

On the study overall, not on this receptor specifically: The study was not powered to compare responses between vaccine doses or regimens. It was noted by the authors that total T cell responses may have been underestimated by the TCR breadth and depth analyses. Substantial breadth of spike-specific CD8+ and CD4+ T cell responses was reported after vaccination. Non-spike TCR breadth was comparable between vaccine and placebo recipients, consistent with the vaccine containing only spike. Spike-specific TCR breadth was higher in Ad26.COV2.S recipients than in placebo recipients (P = 0.0014).

TCRbeta CDR3 regions were sequenced with the immunoSEQ Assay. After extraction, genomic DNA underwent amplification by bias-controlled multiplex PCR, followed by high-throughput sequencing. As for how the authors treated the data: To quantify the absolute abundance of every unique TCRbeta CDR3 region, sequences were collapsed and filtered. Usable DNA was measured by amplifying reference genes present in all nucleated cells, and TCRbeta template counts were normalized to that usable DNA to estimate T cell fraction. Repertoire TCRs were annotated as SARS-CoV-2-specific when V gene, CDR3 amino acid sequence and J gene were exactly matched to a known reactive TCR set. The reference SARS-CoV-2 TCR set was derived from MIRA and filtered for enrichment in COVID-19-positive ImmuneCODE repertoires, a step that removed public or cross-reactive TCRs. Using the MIRA antigens, annotated TCRs were further analysed by specific ORF or by position within an ORF. Breadth was defined as annotated unique rearrangements over total unique productive rearrangements; depth was the summed frequency of those rearrangements. Two-sided Wilcoxon rank-sum tests were used to compare TCR breadth between groups. TCRdb retrieved this table from immuneACCESS and kept in-frame rearrangements only. Not all clones are present; in checked studies, unresolved V genes account for under half, and no reason is known for the remainder. V and J calls and clone size are given by that table; D and trimming were obtained from the DNA. This sample gives about 350,000 clones in total; 86% of them show up just once. Clones ranked in the top ten supply about 11% of the sample.

The germline V gene sets CDR1 to MNHEY and CDR2 to SVGAGI. At the junction V is shortened by 2 bases and J by 5 bases, with 6 bases in between. CDR3 length: 12 amino acids, cysteine to phenylalanine. The read is trimmed to its CDR3 DNA, 36 bases read in frame from base 1. Sample treatment or condition, as interpreted from the label and publication: around 19 received Ad26.COV2.S at low or high dose, single or two shots; about 5 received placebo; per-sample allocation not given. Repertoires of vaccine and placebo recipients were sequenced from samples taken on day 63 after the first injection. Between 29 July and 7 August 2020, Cohort 1b enrolled about two dozen adults aged 18-55 years at one site in Boston, USA. Ad26.COV2.S was a replication-incompetent adenovirus type 26 vector that expressed a prefusion-stabilized SARS-CoV-2 spike protein derived from the original Wuhan strain.

The receptor comes from a person between 18 and 60 years old who received the Ad26.COV2.S COVID-19 vaccine or a placebo. Here the chain combines TRBV6-5 and TRBJ1-1, with the D segment identity uncertain. Sequenced material: peripheral blood, taken in a trial of Ad26.COV2.S vaccine versus placebo. The sequenced DNA: TGTGCCAGCAGTTACGGAAGTACTGAAGCTTTCTTT. Its protein reads: CASSYGSTEAFF.